This TCR beta chain was retrieved from a study of blood T cells in healthy people across ages. Study in general: About one barcoded TCR beta cDNA was captured per two T cells.

Germline V gene data show CDR1 as MNHEY and CDR2 as SVGEGT. The J segment lost 12 bases and the V segment lost 10 bases, leaving 32 bases of the junction unmatched. This CDR3 contains 19 residues. Using a J-beta primer mix together with a sample-barcoded 5' primer, a second PCR was run for about 6 to 12 cycles. Unique molecular identifiers of 12 random nucleotides labeled each cDNA. TCRdb reprocessed the 5' RACE reads via MiXCR and lists one record per CDR3 protein. The table includes approximately 770,000 distinct CDR3 sequences, over 45% detected once. The people who gave samples were healthy Caucasians from Russia, aged roughly 6 to 90.

The sequence was obtained from a man in his thirties or forties in good health. The rearrangement links TRBV6-2 or TRBV6-3 to TRBJ2-1; 8 bases are a match to TRBD2. The sample comprised blood. CDR3 sequence (DNA): TGTGCCACACAAAGAGGGTACAGTTCGGCGGGACTAGATGTCTGCGGGCAGTTCTTC. Its protein product is CATQRGYSSAGLDVCGQFF.